These 4 T cell receptor beta chains share one sample of origin, sequenced in a study of CD8+ T cells in alopecia areata. Once RNA had been extracted, it was reverse transcribed into cDNA to act as the sequencing template. Using immunoSEQ multiplex PCR, the repertoire was profiled, and TCRdb retains in-frame clones only, with some absent. There are about 250,000 clones in the sample; around 67% occur only once, and around 1.2% lies in the top ten. Material: CD4+ T cells sorted from blood, obtained at week 0. The origin of the receptors is a human donor with alopecia areata.

This chain connects TRBV6-5 to TRBJ1-5; tentatively, D is TRBD1 (6 bases). This CDR3 contains 16 residues. The V end lost 0 bases, the J end lost 1 base, and 10 bases lay between the germline ends. CDR1 is MNHEY, CDR2 SVGAGI, per germline. In DNA form, the CDR3 reads TGTGCCAGCAGTTACTCGGGCAGGGGAAGCAATCAGCCCCAGCATTTT. Residues: CASSYSGRGSNQPQHF.

This clone was counted only a few times. The gene calls are TRBV18 and TRBJ1-1; possible D gene TRBD1, 5 bases. V was cut by 3 bases and J by 0 bases, with 11 bases left in between. The germline V gene encodes CDR1 KGHSH and CDR2 LQKENI. The CDR3 has 15 residues. The CDR3 loop is CASSPVMDMNTEAFF. The CDR3, as DNA: TGTGCCAGCTCACCGGTTATGGACATGAACACTGAAGCTTTCTTT.

This clone was recorded a few times. The chain has TRBV29-1 and TRBJ2-7, with unresolved D. The germline CDR1 and CDR2 sequences are SQVTM and ANQGSEA. Trimming cost V 8 bases and J 4 bases, with 3 bases left between them. CDR3 size: 8 residues. The chain's CDR3 is CSQYEQYF. In nucleotides, the CDR3 is TGCAGCCAGTACGAGCAGTACTTC.

The V call is TRBV4-3, the J call TRBJ2-3; TRBD2 matches 11 bases. The CDR3 totals 19 residues. Germline V CDR1 and CDR2: LGHNA, YSLEER. V lost 0 bases to trimming and J lost 2 bases; unmatched junction nucleotides: 10. Here the CDR3 reads CASSQDILAGGLYTDTQYF. CDR3 in DNA: TGCGCCAGCAGCCAAGATATCCTAGCGGGGGGCCTCTACACAGATACGCAGTATTTT.